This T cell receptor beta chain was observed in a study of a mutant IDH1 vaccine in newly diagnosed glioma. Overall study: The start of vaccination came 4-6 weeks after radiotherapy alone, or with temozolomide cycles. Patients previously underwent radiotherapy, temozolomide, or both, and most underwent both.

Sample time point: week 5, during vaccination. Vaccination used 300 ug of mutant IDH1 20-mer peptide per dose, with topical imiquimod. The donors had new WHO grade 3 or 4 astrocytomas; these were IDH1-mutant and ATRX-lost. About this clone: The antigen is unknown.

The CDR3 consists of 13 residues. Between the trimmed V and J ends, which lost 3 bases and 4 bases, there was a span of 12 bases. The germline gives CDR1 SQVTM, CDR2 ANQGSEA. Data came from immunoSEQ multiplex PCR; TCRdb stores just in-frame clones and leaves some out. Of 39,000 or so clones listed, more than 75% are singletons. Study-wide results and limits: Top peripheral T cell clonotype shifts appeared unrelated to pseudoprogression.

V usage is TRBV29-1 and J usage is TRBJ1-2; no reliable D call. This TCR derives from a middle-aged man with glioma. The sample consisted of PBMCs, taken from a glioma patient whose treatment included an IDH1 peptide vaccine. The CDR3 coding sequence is TGCAGCGTTGATCGCCCAGTTCCCTATGGCTACACCTTC. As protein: CSVDRPVPYGYTF.